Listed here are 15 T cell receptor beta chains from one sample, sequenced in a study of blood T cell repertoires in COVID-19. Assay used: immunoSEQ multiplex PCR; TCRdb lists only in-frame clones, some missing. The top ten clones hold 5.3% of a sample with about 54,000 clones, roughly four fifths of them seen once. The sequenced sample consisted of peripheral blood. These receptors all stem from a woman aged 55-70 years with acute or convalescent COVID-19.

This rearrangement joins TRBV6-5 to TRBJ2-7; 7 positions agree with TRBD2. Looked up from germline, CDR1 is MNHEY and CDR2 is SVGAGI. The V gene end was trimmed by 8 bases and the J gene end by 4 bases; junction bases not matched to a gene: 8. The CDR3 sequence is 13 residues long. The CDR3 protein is CASLGDYPYEQYF. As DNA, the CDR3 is TGTGCCAGCCTTGGGGACTACCCATACGAGCAGTACTTC.

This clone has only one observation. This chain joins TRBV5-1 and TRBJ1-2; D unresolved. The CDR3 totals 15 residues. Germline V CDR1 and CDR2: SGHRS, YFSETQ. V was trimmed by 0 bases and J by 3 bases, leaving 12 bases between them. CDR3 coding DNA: TGCGCCAGCAGCTTGGCTACAGACCACTACTATGGCTACACCTTC. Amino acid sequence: CASSLATDHYYGYTF.

The CDR3 is CASRSDGGENSPLHF. Written as DNA, the CDR3 is TGTGCCAGCAGGTCCGACGGGGGAGAGAATTCACCCCTCCACTTT. The genes are TRBV7-3 and TRBJ1-6; TRBD1 might be the D (5 bases). Trimming left V 6 bases short and J 7 bases short, with 16 bases between. The CDR3 loop spans 15 amino acids. Germline V CDR1 and CDR2: SGHTA, FQGTGA. The full variable domain, in which reference TRBV7-3 and TRBJ1-6 provide the parts outside the CDR3, is GAGVSQTPSNKVTEKGKYVELRCDPISGHTALYWYRQSLGQGPEFLIYFQGTGAADDSGLPNDRFFAVRPEGSVSTLKIQRTERGDSAVYLCASRSDGGENSPLHFGNGTRLTVT.

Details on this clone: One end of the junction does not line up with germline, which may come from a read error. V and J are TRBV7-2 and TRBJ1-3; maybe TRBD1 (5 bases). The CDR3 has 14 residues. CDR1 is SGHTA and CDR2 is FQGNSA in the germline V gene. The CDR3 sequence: CASRLGQSGNTIYF. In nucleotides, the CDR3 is TGTGCCAGCCGCTTGGGGCAGTCTGGAAACACCATATATTTT.

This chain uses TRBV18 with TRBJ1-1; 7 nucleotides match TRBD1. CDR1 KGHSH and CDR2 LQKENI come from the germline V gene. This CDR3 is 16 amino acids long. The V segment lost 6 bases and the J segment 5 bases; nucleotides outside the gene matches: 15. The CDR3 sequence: CASSPGRAGGTTEAFF. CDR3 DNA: TGTGCCAGCTCCCCAGGGCGGGCAGGGGGAACAACTGAAGCTTTCTTT.

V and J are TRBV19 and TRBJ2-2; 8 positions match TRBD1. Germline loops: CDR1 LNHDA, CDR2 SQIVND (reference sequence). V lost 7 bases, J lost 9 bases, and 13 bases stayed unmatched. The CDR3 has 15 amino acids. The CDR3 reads CASTPFRGRERELFF. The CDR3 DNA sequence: TGTGCCAGTACGCCTTTCAGGGGGCGCGAGAGGGAGCTGTTTTTT.

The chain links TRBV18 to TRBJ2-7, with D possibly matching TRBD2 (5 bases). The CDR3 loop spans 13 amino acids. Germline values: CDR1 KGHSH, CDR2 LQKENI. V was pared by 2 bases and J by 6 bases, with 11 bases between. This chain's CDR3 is CASSPSRGFEQYF. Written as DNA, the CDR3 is TGTGCCAGCTCACCAAGTCGGGGTTTCGAGCAGTACTTC.

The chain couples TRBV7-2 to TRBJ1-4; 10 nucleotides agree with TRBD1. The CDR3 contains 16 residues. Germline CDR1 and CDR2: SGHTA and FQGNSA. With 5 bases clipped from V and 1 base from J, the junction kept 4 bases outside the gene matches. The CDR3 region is CASSLGQGITNEKLFF. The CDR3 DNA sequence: TGTGCCAGCAGCCTGGGACAGGGGATAACTAATGAAAAACTGTTTTTT.

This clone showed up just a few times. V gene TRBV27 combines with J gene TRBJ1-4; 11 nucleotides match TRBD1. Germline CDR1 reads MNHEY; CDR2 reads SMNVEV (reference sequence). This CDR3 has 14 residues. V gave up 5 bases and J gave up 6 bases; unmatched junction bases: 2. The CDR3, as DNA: TGTGCCAGCAGTGGGACAGGGGGTTATGAAAAACTGTTTTTT. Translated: CASSGTGGYEKLFF.

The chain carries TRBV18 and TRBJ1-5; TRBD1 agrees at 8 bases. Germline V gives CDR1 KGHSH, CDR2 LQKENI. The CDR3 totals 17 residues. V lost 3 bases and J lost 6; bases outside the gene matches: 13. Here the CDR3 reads CASSPSLGQGEGQPQHF. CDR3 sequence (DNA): TGTGCCAGCTCACCTTCATTAGGACAGGGAGAAGGTCAGCCCCAGCATTTT.

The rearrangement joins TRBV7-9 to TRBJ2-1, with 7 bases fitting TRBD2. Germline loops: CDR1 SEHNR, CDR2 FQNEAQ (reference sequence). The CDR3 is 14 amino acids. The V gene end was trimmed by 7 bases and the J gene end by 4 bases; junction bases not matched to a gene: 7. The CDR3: CASTPSGSYNEQFF. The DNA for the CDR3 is TGTGCCAGCACTCCTAGCGGCTCATACAATGAGCAGTTCTTC.

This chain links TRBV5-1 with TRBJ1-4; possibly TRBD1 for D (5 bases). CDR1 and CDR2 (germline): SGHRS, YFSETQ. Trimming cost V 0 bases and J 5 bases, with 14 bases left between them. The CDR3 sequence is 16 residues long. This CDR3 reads CASSLAPQGGNEKLFF. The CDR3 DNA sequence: TGCGCCAGCAGCTTGGCCCCCCAGGGTGGGAATGAAAAACTGTTTTTT.

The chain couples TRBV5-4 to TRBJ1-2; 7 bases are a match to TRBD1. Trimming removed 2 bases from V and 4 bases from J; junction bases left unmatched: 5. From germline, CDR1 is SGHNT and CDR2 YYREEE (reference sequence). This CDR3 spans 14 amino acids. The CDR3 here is CASSFQRDSYGYTF. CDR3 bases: TGTGCCAGCAGCTTCCAACGGGACAGCTATGGCTACACCTTC.

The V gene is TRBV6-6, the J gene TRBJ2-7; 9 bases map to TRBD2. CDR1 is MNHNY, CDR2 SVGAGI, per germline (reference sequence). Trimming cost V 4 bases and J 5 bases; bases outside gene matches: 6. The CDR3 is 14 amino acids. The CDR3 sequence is CASSWTSDFNEQYF. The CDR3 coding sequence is TGTGCCAGCAGTTGGACTAGCGATTTTAACGAGCAGTACTTC.

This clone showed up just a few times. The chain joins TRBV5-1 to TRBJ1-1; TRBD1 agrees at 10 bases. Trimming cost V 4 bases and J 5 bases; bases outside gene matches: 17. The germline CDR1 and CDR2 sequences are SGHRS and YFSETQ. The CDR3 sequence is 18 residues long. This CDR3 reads CASSLELDRGDLRTEAFF. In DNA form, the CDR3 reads TGCGCCAGCAGCCTCGAATTGGACAGGGGGGACCTGAGAACTGAAGCTTTCTTT.